This TCR beta chain was profiled in a study of vaccination and CD4 T cells after COVID-19. Study-level background: Stimuli were overlapping spike peptide pools of SARS-CoV-2 and three common cold coronaviruses (HCoV-NL63, HCoV-OC43, HCoV-229E). Each control culture was treated with a CEFX pool, an HIV-1 Nef pool, or no peptide.

Study-level points and caveats: The authors identified 304 of 307 vaccine-specific clones in convalescent patients as spike mono-reactive.

Notes on this clonotype: What it recognizes is unknown.

This CDR3 region has 13 residues. V was trimmed by 6 bases and J by 7 bases, leaving 15 bases between them. Treatment meaning: approximately 9-day PBMC culture with coronavirus spike peptide pools or control peptides (ViraFEST assay). The unexposed donor's CD4+ T cells were collected before the COVID-19 pandemic (2011-2018). Cultured CD4+ T cell DNA underwent sequencing with the Oncomine TCR Beta short-read assay. TCRdb processed the PCR reads anew with MiXCR; each CDR3 protein has one entry. Here the sample spans 6,500 to 9,000 distinct CDR3 sequences, less than 40% being singletons. The TCR originated in a human donor in good health. This chain joins TRBV12-3 or TRBV12-4 and TRBJ1-2; D is uncertain. The specimen sequenced was CD4+ T cells from blood, cultured in vitro. This chain's CDR3 is CASSLPRPGGYTF. CDR3 coding DNA: TGTGCCAGCAGCCTACCCCGGCCAGGTGGCTACACCTTC.